The TCR beta chain under discussion was sequenced for a study of regulatory T cells in long-lasting Graves disease. About the research overall: Patients newly diagnosed with Graves' had been on antithyroid drugs for under 3 months. Broader study findings: Persistent Graves' patients possessed reduced TCR diversity relative to recently diagnosed ones. Persistent disease samples used TRBV28, TRBJ1-2 and TRBJ2-5 preferentially.

Time point meaning: newly diagnosed GD, antithyroid drugs for less than 3 months. PBMC-derived RNA was used for the TCR library. The CDR3 is 13 residues long. The germline gives CDR1 LNHDA, CDR2 SQIVND (reference sequence). V was trimmed by 3 bases and J by 4 bases, leaving 10 bases between them. According to the study, TCR beta libraries were built with iRepertoire HTBI primers and CDR3-region Arm-PCR. TCRdb analysed the multiplex PCR reads with MiXCR anew, one entry per CDR3 protein. The profile shows 440,000 or so distinct CDR3 sequences, 15% of them singletons. This clonotype was counted between two and nine times. The target antigen is unknown. Another study also made use of these data, one on T cells in Graves' hyperthyroidism and ophthalmopathy. That report notes: A first-round RT-PCR of the TCR CDR3 used the HTBI primer set.

V and J are TRBV19 and TRBJ2-7, with a weak D call TRBD2 (6 bases). The TCR sequence derives from a young woman with Graves disease. The specimen was peripheral blood mononuclear cells (PBMCs), collected at new diagnosis, from a patient treated with antithyroid drugs. This chain's CDR3 is CASSMGLPYEQYF. CDR3 DNA: TGTGCCAGTAGTATGGGACTTCCGTACGAGCAGTACTTC.